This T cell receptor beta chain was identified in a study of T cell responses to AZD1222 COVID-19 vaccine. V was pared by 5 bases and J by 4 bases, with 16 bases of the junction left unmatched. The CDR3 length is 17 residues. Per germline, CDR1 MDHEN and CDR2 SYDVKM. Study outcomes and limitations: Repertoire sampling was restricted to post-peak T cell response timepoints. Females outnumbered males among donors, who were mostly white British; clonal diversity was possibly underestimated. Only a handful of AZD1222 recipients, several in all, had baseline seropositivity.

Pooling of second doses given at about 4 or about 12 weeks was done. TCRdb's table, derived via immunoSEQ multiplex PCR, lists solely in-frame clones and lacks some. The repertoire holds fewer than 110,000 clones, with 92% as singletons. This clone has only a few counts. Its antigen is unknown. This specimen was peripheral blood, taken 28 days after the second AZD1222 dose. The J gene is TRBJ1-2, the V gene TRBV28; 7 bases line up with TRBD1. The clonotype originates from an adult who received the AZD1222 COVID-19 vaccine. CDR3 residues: CASSPPGQTRGGYGYTF. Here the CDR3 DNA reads TGTGCCAGCAGTCCTCCGGGACAGACCCGAGGCGGCTATGGCTACACCTTC.